The 18 T cell receptor beta chains below all came from one sample that was sequenced in a study of blood T cell repertoires in COVID-19. The protocol was immunoSEQ multiplex PCR, while the TCRdb copy is restricted to in-frame clones and leaves out a portion. This table holds tens of thousands of clones, 85% to 90% found once. The sample consisted of peripheral blood. These receptors were collected from a man aged 55 to 70 with acute or convalescent COVID-19.

V usage is TRBV5-1 and J usage is TRBJ2-2, with TRBD1 identical over 7 bases. The CDR3 covers 16 residues. Germline assignment: CDR1 SGHRS and CDR2 YFSETQ. Trimming at V came to 2 bases and at J to 1 base, leaving 5 bases not matched to a gene. DNA for the CDR3: TGCGCCAGCAGCTTTGGACAGGCTCAGAACACCGGGGAGCTGTTTTTT. Encoded protein: CASSFGQAQNTGELFF.

This clone was detected a few times. The junction shows a germline mismatch at one end, possibly a read error. The CDR3 protein is CASSLAGVSYNEQFF. As DNA, the CDR3 is TGTGCCAGCAGCCTAGCGGGAGTGTCCTACAATGAGCAGTTCTTC. V usage is TRBV7-2 and J usage is TRBJ2-1, with TRBD2 matching over 10 bases. This CDR3 is 15 amino acids long. CDR1 and CDR2 (germline): SGHTA, FQGNSA.

This rearrangement joins TRBV11-2 to TRBJ2-3; the match to TRBD2 covers 8 bases. This CDR3 region has 16 residues. J was trimmed by 3 bases and V by 1 base; bases with no gene match: 6. In germline, CDR1 is SGHAT, CDR2 FQNNGV. The CDR3 loop is CASSLVASGWTDTQYF. CDR3 DNA: TGTGCCAGCAGCTTAGTAGCTAGCGGGTGGACAGATACGCAGTATTTT.

The genes are TRBV10-2 and TRBJ2-7, with D maybe TRBD2 (6 bases). Germline CDR1 is WSHSY and CDR2 is SAAADI. The germline V and J ends were trimmed by 6 bases and 3 bases, with 9 bases remaining between them. This CDR3 contains 12 residues. CDR3 residues: CASSWDFYEQYF. As DNA, the CDR3 is TGCGCCAGCAGCTGGGACTTCTACGAGCAGTACTTC.

The chain is built from TRBV3-1 (or the pseudogene TRBV3-2) and TRBJ2-7; 8 nucleotides align to TRBD2. V gave up 4 bases and J gave up 2 bases; unmatched junction bases: 4. Germline V CDR1 and CDR2: LGHDT, YNNKEL (reference sequence). This CDR3 has 14 amino acids. The CDR3 sequence is CASSLAGLTYEQYF. CDR3 bases: TGTGCCAGCAGCCTAGCGGGGCTGACCTACGAGCAGTACTTC.

V and J are TRBV25-1 and TRBJ1-4; a weak D match, TRBD1 (6 bases). The germline V gene has CDR1 MGHDK and CDR2 SYGVNS. The germline V and J ends were trimmed by 6 bases and 5 bases, with 16 bases remaining between them. The CDR3 length is 15 residues. The CDR3: CASSVGQRRNEKLFF. The CDR3 DNA is TGTGCCAGCAGCGTTGGACAGAGGCGGAATGAAAAACTGTTTTTT.

The V call is TRBV19, the J call TRBJ2-1; 11 nucleotides align to TRBD2. The CDR3 is 13 residues long. The trim removed 10 bases at V and 3 bases at J, leaving 2 bases unmatched. Germline CDR1 and CDR2: LNHDA and SQIVND (reference sequence). CDR3 nucleotide sequence: TGTGCCACGGGACTAGCGGACTACAATGAGCAGTTCTTC. Its protein is CATGLADYNEQFF.

The genes are TRBV4-1 and TRBJ2-3; 10 bases map to TRBD2. V lost 0 bases to trimming and J lost 5 bases; unmatched junction nucleotides: 8. Germline CDR1 and CDR2: MGHRA and YSYEKL. The CDR3 runs to 17 residues. DNA for the CDR3: TGCGCCAGCAGCCAAGATGGAGCAGCGGGGGGGCAAGATACGCAGTATTTT. The encoded protein is CASSQDGAAGGQDTQYF.

The rearrangement links TRBV18 to TRBJ1-1; 8 bases map to TRBD1. The ends lost 3 bases at V and 4 bases at J; junction bases unmatched: 4. Germline V gene lookup returns CDR1 KGHSH and CDR2 LQKENI. This CDR3 spans 14 amino acids. The CDR3 DNA sequence: TGTGCCAGCTCACCGGCAGGGGGCTTCACTGAAGCTTTCTTT. This codes for CASSPAGGFTEAFF.

V and J are TRBV10-3 and TRBJ2-2; D is ambiguous. Trimming took off 6 bases at V and 6 bases at J, with 5 bases between the two ends. CDR3 length: 11 residues. Germline V gene data show CDR1 as ENHRY and CDR2 as SYGVKD. CDR3 nucleotides: TGTGCCATCAGCATTTCCGGGGAGCTGTTTTTT. As protein: CAISISGELFF.

This chain links TRBV15 with TRBJ1-4; the match to TRBD1 covers 8 bases. V was pared by 7 bases and J by 7 bases, with 2 bases of the junction left unmatched. The CDR3 totals 12 residues. CDR1 and CDR2 (germline): LNHNV, YYDKDF (reference sequence). CDR3 protein: CATTDRGEKLFF. CDR3 coding DNA: TGTGCCACCACCGACAGGGGTGAAAAACTGTTTTTT.

The chain joins TRBV4-3 to TRBJ1-6; maybe TRBD1 (5 bases). Trimming removed 1 base at V and 7 bases at J, with 11 bases between. The CDR3 covers 15 residues. The germline gives CDR1 LGHNA, CDR2 YSLEER. DNA of the CDR3: TGCGCCAGCAGCCAAGGATCTCGGGGGAATTCACCCCTCCACTTT. Amino acids: CASSQGSRGNSPLHF.

The rearrangement joins TRBV27 to TRBJ1-5, with D possibly matching TRBD1 (5 bases). The V end was cut by 8 bases, the J end by 4 bases, with 21 bases between. CDR1 is MNHEY and CDR2 is SMNVEV in the germline V gene (reference sequence). The CDR3 loop spans 16 amino acids. CDR3 bases: TGTGCCAGCGGGGGTAAAGGGACTCAGGTTAATCAGCCCCAGCATTTT. Protein sequence: CASGGKGTQVNQPQHF.

The chain is built from TRBV5-4 and TRBJ2-2, with D unresolved. The V end lost 4 bases, the J end lost 2 bases, and 9 bases lay between the germline ends. CDR1 is SGHNT and CDR2 is YYREEE in the germline V gene (reference sequence). The CDR3 runs 14 residues. CDR3 loop: CASSASRNTGELFF. The CDR3 DNA reads TGTGCCAGCAGCGCGTCCCGAAACACCGGGGAGCTGTTTTTT.

The gene calls are TRBV11-2 and TRBJ1-2; possible D gene TRBD1, 5 bases. This CDR3 has 13 amino acids. Trimming took 5 bases from V and 5 from J, leaving 12 bases between them. Germline V gene lookup returns CDR1 SGHAT and CDR2 FQNNGV. Written as DNA, the CDR3 is TGTGCCAGCAGCCTGGGACTCCAATATGGCTACACCTTC. This codes for CASSLGLQYGYTF.

The chain joins TRBV27 to TRBJ2-7; 10 bases align to TRBD1. The CDR3 is made up of 15 amino acids. Per germline, CDR1 MNHEY and CDR2 SMNVEV (reference sequence). Losses at the gene ends were 4 bases for V and 6 bases for J; bases not matched to a gene: 9. CDR3 sequence reads: CASSSRTGGPFEQYF. Here the CDR3 DNA reads TGTGCCAGCAGTTCACGGACAGGGGGTCCCTTCGAGCAGTACTTC.

This chain links TRBV19 with TRBJ2-1; 14 bases fit TRBD2. The CDR3 loop spans 15 amino acids. With V trimmed by 4 bases and J by 8 bases, 4 bases remained unmatched. Germline CDR1 is LNHDA and CDR2 is SQIVND (reference sequence). In nucleotides, the CDR3 is TGTGCCAGTAGTACCGGGACTAGCGGGAGTTATGAGCAGTTCTTC. This encodes CASSTGTSGSYEQFF. The full variable domain, rest sourced from reference TRBV19 and TRBJ2-1, is DGGITQSPKYLFRKEGQNVTLSCEQNLNHDAMYWYRQDPGQGLRLIYYSQIVNDFQKGDIAEGYSVSREKKESFPLTVTSAQKNPTAFYLCASSTGTSGSYEQFFGPGTRLTVL.

The chain couples TRBV4-1 to TRBJ2-1; 11 positions agree with TRBD2. This CDR3 contains 16 residues. V lost 2 bases and J lost 7; bases outside the gene matches: 7. The germline V gene encodes CDR1 MGHRA and CDR2 YSYEKL. DNA for the CDR3: TGCGCCAGCAGCCAACCCACTAGCGGGAGTGGGAATGAGCAGTTCTTC. It specifies CASSQPTSGSGNEQFF.